This entry concerns a single T cell receptor (beta chain). This record belongs to a study of OX40 agonist ivuxolimab in advanced cancers. The CDR3 contains 17 residues. Assay: immunoSEQ multiplex PCR; the TCRdb copy retains only in-frame clones and omits some. Counted here are 40,000 to 50,000 clones, 80% to 90% occurring once; the ten biggest clones make up 45% to 55%. A history of autoimmune disease or systemic immunosuppression excluded patients. This receptor was identified in an adult with an advanced solid tumor such as melanoma, head and neck, liver or kidney cancer. The material sequenced was CD4+ or CD8+ T cells sorted from blood, taken in a trial of the OX40 agonist ivuxolimab. The rearrangement joins TRBV21-1 to TRBJ1-4; TRBD1, as called in the table, went unchecked against the DNA. TRBV21-1 corresponds to a pseudogene. CDR3 nucleotide sequence: TGTGCCAGCAGCAAAGGAGAGGGGAACAGGGGAAGGGAAAAACTGTTTTTT. Protein product: CASSKGEGNRGREKLFF.